This T cell receptor (beta chain) appears in the sequencing data of a study of cytomegalovirus exposure and HLA in healthy donors. Study-level results: Specificity of a few CMV-associated chains for CMV antigens was verified in vitro. It was reportedly the case that the classifier diagnosed cytomegalovirus status with high specificity and sensitivity. According to the study, around 160 TCR beta chains were cytomegalovirus-associated.

This table comes from immunoSEQ multiplex PCR, and its TCRdb copy is limited to in-frame clones, with some not included. The table shows about 79,000 clones, with 80% to 95% occurring only once. With respect to this clone: The antigen is unknown.

The V and J ends lost 2 bases and 5 bases respectively, with 10 bases between them. This CDR3 spans 13 amino acids. Germline CDR1 MNHEY, CDR2 SMNVEV (reference sequence). The sequence derives from a woman between 25 and 40 years old in good health and CMV-seronegative. Input material: PBMCs. The chain has TRBV27 and TRBJ2-7; D possibly corresponds to TRBD1 (5 bases). The CDR3 reads CASSLQGEDEQYF. CDR3 in DNA: TGTGCCAGCAGTTTACAGGGTGAAGACGAGCAGTACTTC.